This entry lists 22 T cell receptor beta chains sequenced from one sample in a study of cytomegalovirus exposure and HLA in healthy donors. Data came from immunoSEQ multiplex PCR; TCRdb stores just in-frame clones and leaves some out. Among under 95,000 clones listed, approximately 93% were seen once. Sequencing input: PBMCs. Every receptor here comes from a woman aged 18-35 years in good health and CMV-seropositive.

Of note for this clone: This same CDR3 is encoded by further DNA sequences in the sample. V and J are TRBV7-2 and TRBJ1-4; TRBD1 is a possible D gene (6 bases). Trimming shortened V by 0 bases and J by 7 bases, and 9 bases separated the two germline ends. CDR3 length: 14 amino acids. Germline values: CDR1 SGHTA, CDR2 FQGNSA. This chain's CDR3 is CASSLAGGGEKLFF. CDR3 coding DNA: TGTGCCAGCAGCTTAGCAGGGGGGGGTGAAAAACTGTTTTTT.

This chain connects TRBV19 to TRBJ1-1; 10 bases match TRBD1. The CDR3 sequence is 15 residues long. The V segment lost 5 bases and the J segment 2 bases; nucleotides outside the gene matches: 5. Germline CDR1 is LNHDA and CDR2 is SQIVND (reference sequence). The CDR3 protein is CASSPRDRGNTEAFF. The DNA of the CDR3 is TGTGCCAGTAGTCCCCGGGACAGGGGTAACACTGAAGCTTTCTTT.

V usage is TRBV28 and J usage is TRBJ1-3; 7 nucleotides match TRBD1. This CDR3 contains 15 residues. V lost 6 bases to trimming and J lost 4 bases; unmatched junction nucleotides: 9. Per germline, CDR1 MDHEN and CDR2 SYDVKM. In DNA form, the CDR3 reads TGTGCCAGCAGCCGGGGACAGTCTGCGGGAAACACCATATATTTT. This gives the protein CASSRGQSAGNTIYF.

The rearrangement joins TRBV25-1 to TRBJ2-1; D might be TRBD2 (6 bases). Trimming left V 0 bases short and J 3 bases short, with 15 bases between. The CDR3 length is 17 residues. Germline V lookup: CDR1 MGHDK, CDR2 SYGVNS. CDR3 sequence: CASSEYFRDSNYNEQFF. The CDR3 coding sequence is TGTGCCAGCAGTGAATACTTCCGGGACTCAAACTACAATGAGCAGTTCTTC.

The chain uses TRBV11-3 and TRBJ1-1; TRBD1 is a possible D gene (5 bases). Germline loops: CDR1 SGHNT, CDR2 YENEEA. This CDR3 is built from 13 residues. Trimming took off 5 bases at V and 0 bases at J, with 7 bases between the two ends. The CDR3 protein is CASSATVNTEAFF. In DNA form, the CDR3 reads TGTGCCAGCAGCGCGACAGTGAACACTGAAGCTTTCTTT.

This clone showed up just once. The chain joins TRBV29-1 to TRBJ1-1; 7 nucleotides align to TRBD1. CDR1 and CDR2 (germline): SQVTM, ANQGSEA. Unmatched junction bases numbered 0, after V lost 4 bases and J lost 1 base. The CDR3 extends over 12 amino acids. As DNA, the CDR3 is TGCAGCGTTGGGGACAGGAACACTGAAGCTTTCTTT. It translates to CSVGDRNTEAFF. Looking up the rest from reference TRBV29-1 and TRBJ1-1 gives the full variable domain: SAVISQKPSRDICQRGTSLTIQCQVDSQVTMMFWYRQQPGQSLTLIATANQGSEATYESGFVIDKFPISRPNLTFSTLTVSNMSPEDSSIYLCSVGDRNTEAFFGQGTRLTVV.

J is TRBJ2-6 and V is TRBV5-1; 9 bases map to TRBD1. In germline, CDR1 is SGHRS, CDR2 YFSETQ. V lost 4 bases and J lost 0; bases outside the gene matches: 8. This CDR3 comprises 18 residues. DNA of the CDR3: TGCGCCAGCAGCCCCCGGACAGGGGAATTCTCTGGGGCCAACGTCCTGACTTTC. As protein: CASSPRTGEFSGANVLTF.

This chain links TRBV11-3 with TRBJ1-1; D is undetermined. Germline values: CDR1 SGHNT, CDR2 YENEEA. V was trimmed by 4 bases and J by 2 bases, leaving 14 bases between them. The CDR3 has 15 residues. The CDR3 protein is CASSSRADRNTEAFF. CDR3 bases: TGTGCCAGCAGCTCGCGGGCAGACCGAAACACTGAAGCTTTCTTT.

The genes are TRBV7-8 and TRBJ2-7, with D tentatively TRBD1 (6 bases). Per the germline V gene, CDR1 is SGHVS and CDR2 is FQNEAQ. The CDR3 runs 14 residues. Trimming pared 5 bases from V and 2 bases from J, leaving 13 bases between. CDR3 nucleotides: TGTGCCAGCAGCGGTCGACAGGCCACCTACGAGCAGTACTTC. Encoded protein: CASSGRQATYEQYF. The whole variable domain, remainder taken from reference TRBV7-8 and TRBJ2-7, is GAGVSQSPRYKVAKRGQDVALRCDPISGHVSLFWYQQALGQGPEFLTYFQNEAQLDKSGLPSDRFFAERPEGSVSTLKIQRTQQEDSAVYLCASSGRQATYEQYFGPGTRLTVT.

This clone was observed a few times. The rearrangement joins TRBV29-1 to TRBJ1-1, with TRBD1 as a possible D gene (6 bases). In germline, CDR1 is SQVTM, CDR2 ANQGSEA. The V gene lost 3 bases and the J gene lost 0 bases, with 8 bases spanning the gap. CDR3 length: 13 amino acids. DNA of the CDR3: TGCAGCGTTGAGGGACACCTGAACACTGAAGCTTTCTTT. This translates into CSVEGHLNTEAFF.

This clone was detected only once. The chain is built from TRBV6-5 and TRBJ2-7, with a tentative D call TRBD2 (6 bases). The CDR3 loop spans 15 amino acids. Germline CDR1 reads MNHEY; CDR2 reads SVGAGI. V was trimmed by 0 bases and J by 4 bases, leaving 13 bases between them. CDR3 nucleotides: TGTGCCAGCAGTTACTCGGGCGGGATTCTATACGAGCAGTACTTC. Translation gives CASSYSGGILYEQYF.

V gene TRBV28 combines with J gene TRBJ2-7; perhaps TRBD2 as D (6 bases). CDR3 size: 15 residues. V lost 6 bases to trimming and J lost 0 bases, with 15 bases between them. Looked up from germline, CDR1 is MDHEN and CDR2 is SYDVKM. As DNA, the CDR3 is TGTGCCAGCAGCTTTATTTGGGGGGACTCCTACGAGCAGTACTTC. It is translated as CASSFIWGDSYEQYF.

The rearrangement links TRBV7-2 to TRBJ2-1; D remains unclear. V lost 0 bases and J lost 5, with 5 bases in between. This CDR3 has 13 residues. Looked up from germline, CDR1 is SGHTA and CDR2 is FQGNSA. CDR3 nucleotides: TGTGCCAGCAGCTTAGCACTAAACAATGAGCAGTTCTTC. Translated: CASSLALNNEQFF.

CDR3 DNA: TGTGCCAAAAACTACCAGGGGGATCGAGCGGGCCCTCAAGAGACCCAGTACTTC. It specifies CAKNYQGDRAGPQETQYF. The chain joins TRBV19 to TRBJ2-5; TRBD1 is a possible D gene (7 bases). Germline assignment: CDR1 LNHDA and CDR2 SQIVND (reference sequence). V dropped 10 bases and J dropped 2 bases, with 29 bases sitting between them. The CDR3 totals 18 residues.

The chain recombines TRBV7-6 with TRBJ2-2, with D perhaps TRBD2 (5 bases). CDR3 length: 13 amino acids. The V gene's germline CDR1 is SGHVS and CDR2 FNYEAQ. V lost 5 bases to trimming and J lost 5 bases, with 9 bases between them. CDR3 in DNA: TGTGCCAGCAGCCCAAGAGGGACCGGGGAGCTGTTTTTT. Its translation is CASSPRGTGELFF.

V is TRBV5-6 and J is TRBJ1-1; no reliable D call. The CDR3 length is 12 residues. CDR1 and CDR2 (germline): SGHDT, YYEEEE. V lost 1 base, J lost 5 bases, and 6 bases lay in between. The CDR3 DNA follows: TGTGCCAGCAGCTTGTATAGAACTGAAGCTTTCTTT. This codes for CASSLYRTEAFF.

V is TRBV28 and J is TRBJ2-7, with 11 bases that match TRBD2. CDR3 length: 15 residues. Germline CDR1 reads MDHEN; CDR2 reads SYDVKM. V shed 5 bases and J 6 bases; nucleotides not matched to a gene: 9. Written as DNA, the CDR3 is TGTGCCAGCAGTCCAATAGCGGGAGGGCTATCCGAGCAGTACTTC. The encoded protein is CASSPIAGGLSEQYF. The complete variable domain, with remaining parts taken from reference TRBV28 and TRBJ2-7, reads DVKVTQSSRYLVKRTGEKVFLECVQDMDHENMFWYRQDPGLGLRLIYFSYDVKMKEKGDIPEGYSVSREKKERFSLILESASTNQTSMYLCASSPIAGGLSEQYFGPGTRLTVT.

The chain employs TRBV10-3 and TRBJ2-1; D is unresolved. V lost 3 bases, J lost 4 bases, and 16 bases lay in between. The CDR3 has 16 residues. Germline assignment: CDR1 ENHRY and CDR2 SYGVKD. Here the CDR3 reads CAISDWAPHLYNEQFF. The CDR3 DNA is TGTGCCATCAGTGATTGGGCCCCACATTTATACAATGAGCAGTTCTTC.

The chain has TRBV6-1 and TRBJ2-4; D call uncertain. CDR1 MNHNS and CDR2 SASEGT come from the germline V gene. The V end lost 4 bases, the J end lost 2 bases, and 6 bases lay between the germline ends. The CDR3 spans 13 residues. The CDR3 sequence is CASSGGTKNIQYF. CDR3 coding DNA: TGTGCCAGCAGTGGAGGCACCAAAAACATTCAGTACTTC.

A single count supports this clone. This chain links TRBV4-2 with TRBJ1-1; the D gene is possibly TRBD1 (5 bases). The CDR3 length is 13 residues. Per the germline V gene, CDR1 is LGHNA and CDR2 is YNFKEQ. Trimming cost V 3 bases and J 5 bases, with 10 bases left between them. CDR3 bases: TGTGCCAGCAGCCACGCGGGGGGGACTGAAGCTTTCTTT. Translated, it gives CASSHAGGTEAFF.

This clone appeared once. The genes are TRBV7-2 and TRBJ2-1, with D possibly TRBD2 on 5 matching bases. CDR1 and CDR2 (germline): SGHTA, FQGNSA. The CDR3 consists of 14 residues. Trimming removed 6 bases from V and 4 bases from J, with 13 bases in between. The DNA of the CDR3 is TGTGCCAGCAGTTTCGGAGGACGTTACAATGAGCAGTTCTTC. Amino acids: CASSFGGRYNEQFF.

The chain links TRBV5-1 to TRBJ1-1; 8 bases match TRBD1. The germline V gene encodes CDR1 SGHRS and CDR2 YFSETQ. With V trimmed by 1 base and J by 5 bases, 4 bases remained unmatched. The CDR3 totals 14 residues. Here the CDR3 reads CASSLTGGRTEAFF. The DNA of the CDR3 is TGCGCCAGCAGCTTGACAGGGGGGAGGACTGAAGCTTTCTTT.